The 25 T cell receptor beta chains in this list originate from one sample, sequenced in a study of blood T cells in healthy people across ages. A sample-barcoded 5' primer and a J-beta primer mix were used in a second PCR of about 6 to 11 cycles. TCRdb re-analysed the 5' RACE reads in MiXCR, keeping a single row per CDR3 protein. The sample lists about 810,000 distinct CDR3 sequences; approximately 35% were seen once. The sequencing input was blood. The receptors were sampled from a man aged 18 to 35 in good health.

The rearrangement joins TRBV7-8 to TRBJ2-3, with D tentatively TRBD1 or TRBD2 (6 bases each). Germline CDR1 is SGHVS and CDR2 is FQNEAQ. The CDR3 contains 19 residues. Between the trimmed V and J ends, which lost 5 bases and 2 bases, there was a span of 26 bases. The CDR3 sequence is CASSGRGEVADTYTDTQYF. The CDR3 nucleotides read TGTGCCAGCAGCGGAAGGGGGGAGGTGGCGGACACTTACACAGATACGCAGTATTTT. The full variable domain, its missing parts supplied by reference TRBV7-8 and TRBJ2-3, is GAGVSQSPRYKVAKRGQDVALRCDPISGHVSLFWYQQALGQGPEFLTYFQNEAQLDKSGLPSDRFFAERPEGSVSTLKIQRTQQEDSAVYLCASSGRGEVADTYTDTQYFGPGTRLTVL.

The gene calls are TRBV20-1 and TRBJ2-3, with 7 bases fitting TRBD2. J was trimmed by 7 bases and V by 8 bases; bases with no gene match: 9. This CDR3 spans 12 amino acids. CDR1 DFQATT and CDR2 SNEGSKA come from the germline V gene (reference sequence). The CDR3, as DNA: TGCAGTACAACGGAGGGAGGGCATACGCAGTATTTT. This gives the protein CSTTEGGHTQYF.

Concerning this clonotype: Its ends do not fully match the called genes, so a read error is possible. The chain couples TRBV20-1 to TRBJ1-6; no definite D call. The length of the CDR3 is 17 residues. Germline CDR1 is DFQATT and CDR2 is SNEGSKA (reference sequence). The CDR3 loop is CSARDSGQSGANSPPHF. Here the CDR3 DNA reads TGCAGTGCTAGAGATTCTGGGCAGTCAGGAGCCAATTCGCCCCCCCACTTT.

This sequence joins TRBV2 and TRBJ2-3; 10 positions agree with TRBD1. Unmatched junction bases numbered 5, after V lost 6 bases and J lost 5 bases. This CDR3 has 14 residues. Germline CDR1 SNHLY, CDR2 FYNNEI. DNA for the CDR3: TGTGCCAGCAGCAGACAGGGGGCGAGAGATACGCAGTATTTT. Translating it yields CASSRQGARDTQYF.

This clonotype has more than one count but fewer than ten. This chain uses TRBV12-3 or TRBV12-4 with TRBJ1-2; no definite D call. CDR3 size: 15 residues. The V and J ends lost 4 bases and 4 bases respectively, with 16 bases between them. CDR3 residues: CASSSIHPGPYGYTF. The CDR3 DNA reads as TGTGCCAGCAGTTCCATTCATCCAGGCCCCTATGGCTACACCTTC.

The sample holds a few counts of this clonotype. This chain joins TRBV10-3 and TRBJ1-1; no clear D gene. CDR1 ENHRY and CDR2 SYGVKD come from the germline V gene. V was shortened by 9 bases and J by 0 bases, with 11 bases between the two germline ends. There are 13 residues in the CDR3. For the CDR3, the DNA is TGTGCCATGGGCAGAGTGATGAACACTGAAGCTTTCTTT. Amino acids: CAMGRVMNTEAFF.

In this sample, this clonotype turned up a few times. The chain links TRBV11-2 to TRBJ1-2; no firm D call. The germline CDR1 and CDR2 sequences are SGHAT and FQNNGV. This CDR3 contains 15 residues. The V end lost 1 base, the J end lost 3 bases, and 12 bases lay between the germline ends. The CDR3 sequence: CASSLGNSEYYGYTF. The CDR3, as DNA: TGTGCCAGCAGCTTAGGGAACAGCGAATACTATGGCTACACCTTC.

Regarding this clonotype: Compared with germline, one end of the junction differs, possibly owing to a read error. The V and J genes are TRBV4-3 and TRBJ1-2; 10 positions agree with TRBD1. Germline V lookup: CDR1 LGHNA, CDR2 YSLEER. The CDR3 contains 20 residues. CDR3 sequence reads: CASSQDLFFRMDRGGEGYAF. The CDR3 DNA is TGCGCCAGCAGCCAAGATTTGTTTTTTCGCATGGACAGGGGGGGAGAGGGCTACGCCTTC.

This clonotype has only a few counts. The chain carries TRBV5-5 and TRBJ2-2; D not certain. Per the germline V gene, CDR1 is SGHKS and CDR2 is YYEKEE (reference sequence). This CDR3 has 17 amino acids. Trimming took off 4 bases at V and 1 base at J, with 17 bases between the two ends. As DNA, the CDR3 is TGTGCCAGCAGCCGGGCCTCCAACAACCAGAACACCGGGGAGCTGTTTTTT. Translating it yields CASSRASNNQNTGELFF.

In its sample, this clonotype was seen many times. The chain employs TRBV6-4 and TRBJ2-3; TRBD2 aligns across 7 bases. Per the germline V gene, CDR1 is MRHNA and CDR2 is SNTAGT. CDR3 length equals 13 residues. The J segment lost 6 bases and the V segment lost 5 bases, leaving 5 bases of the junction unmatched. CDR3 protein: CASSSGTTDTQYF. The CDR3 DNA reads TGTGCCAGCAGTTCCGGGACTACTGATACGCAGTATTTT.

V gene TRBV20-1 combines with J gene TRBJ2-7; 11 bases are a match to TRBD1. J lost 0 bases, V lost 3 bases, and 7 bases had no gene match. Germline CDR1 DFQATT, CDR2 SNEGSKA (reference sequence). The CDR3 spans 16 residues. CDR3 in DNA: TGCAGTGCTAGTGACACGGACAGGGGGCCCTCCTACGAGCAGTACTTC. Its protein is CSASDTDRGPSYEQYF.

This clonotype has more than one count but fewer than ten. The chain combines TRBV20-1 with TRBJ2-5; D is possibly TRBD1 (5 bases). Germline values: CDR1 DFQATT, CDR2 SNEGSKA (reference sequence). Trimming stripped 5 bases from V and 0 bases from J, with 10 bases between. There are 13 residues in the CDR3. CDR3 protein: CSASVDNQETQYF. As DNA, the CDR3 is TGCAGTGCTTCCGTGGACAACCAAGAGACCCAGTACTTC.

CDR3 coding DNA: TGCAGCGTGCGGACTAGGGATGAGCAGTTCTTC. Amino acid sequence: CSVRTRDEQFF. This rearrangement joins TRBV29-1 to TRBJ2-1, with 7 bases lining up with TRBD2. The V gene's germline CDR1 is SQVTM and CDR2 ANQGSEA. Unmatched junction bases numbered 4, after V lost 6 bases and J lost 8 bases. CDR3 size: 11 residues.

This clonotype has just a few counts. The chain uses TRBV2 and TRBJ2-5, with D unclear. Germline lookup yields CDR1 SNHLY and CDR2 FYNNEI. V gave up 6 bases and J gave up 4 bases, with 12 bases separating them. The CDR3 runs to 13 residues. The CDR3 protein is CASSPLDRETQYF. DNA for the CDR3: TGTGCCAGCAGCCCCCTGGATAGAGAGACCCAGTACTTC.

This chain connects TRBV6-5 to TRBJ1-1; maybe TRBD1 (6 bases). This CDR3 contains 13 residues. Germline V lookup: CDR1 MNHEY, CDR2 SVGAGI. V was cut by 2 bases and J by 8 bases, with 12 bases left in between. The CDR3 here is CASSYGGGLEAFF. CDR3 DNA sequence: TGTGCCAGCAGTTACGGGGGCGGGTTGGAAGCTTTCTTT.

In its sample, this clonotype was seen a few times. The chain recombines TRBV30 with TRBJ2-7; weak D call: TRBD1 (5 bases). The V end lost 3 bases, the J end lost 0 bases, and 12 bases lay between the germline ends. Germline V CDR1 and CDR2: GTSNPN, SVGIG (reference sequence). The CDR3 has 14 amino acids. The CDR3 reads CAWREDSFSYEQYF. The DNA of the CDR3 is TGTGCCTGGAGAGAAGACAGTTTCTCCTACGAGCAGTACTTC.

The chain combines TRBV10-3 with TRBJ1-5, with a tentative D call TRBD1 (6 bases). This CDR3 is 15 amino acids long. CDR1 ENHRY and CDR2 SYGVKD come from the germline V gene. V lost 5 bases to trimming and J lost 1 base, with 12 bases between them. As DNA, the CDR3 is TGTGCCATCAGTCCAGGGGTACAGAGCAATCAGCCCCAGCATTTT. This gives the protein CAISPGVQSNQPQHF.

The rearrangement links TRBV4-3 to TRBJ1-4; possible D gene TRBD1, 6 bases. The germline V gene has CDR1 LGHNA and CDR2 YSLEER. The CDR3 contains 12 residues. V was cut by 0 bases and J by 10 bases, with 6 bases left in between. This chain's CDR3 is CASSQDRGKLFF. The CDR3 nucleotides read TGCGCCAGCAGCCAAGACAGGGGAAAACTGTTTTTT.

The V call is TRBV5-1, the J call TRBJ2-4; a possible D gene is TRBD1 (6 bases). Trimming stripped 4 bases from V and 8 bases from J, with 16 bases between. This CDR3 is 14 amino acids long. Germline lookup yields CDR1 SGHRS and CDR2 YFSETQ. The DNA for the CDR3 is TGCGCCAGCAGCAGGGGGACCTTAGGCGACATTCAGTACTTC. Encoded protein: CASSRGTLGDIQYF.

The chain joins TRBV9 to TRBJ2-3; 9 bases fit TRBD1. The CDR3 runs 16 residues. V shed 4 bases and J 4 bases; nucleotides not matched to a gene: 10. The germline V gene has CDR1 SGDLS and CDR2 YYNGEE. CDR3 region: CASSLPGQGRADTQYF. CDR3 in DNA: TGTGCCAGCAGCTTACCGGGACAGGGAAGGGCAGATACGCAGTATTTT.

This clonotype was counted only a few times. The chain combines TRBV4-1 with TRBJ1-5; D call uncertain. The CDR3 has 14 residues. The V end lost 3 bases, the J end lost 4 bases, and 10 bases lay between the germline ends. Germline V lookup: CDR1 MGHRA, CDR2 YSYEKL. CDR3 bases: TGCGCCAGCAGCCATGTGGGGAGAAATCAGCCCCAGCATTTT. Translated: CASSHVGRNQPQHF.

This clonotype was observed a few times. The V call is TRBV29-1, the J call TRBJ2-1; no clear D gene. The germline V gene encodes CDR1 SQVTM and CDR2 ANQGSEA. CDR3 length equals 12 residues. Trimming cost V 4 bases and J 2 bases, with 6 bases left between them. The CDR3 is CSVVVTYNEQFF. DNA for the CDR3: TGCAGCGTTGTAGTCACCTACAATGAGCAGTTCTTC.

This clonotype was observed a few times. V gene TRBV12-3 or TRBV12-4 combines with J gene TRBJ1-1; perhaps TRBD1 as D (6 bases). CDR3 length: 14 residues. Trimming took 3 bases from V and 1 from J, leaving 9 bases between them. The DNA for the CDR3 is TGTGCCAGCAGTTTGGGGGCGGCGAACACTGAAGCTTTCTTT. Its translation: CASSLGAANTEAFF.

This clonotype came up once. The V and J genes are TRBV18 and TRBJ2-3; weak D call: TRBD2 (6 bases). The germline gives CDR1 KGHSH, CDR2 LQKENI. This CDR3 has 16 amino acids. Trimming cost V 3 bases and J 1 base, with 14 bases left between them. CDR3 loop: CASSPEIGGGTDTQYF. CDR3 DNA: TGTGCCAGCTCACCGGAGATCGGGGGTGGCACAGATACGCAGTATTTT.

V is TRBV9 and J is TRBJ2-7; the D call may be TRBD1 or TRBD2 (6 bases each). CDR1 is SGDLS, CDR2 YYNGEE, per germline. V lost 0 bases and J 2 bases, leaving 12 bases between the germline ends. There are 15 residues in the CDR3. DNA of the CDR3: TGTGCCAGCAGCGTAGGTTCCCGGGGGCCCTACGAGCAGTACTTC. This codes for CASSVGSRGPYEQYF.